Presented here are 11 T cell receptor beta chains from one specimen sequenced in a study of T cells after yellow fever vaccination. MiXCR, applied by TCRdb to the 5' RACE reads, yields one record per CDR3 protein. This sample has roughly 120,000 distinct CDR3 sequences; 7.4% occur once, and the top ten carry nearly 2.5%. Here the sequenced sample was CD4+ T cells sorted from PBMCs, taken 10 days after the first yellow fever vaccination. These receptors came from a young man who received the YFV17D yellow fever vaccine.

This clonotype was observed at least ten times. The J gene is TRBJ2-7, the V gene TRBV25-1; D uncertain. The length of the CDR3 is 12 residues. Germline V lookup: CDR1 MGHDK, CDR2 SYGVNS. V dropped 5 bases and J dropped 1 base, with 6 bases sitting between them. As DNA, the CDR3 is TGTGCCAGCAGTATGGATTCCTACGAGCAGTACTTC. Amino acids: CASSMDSYEQYF.

Ten or more counts support this clonotype. The DNA for the CDR3 is TGTGCCAGCAGCCCCGACGGGGGCACAGGGGACACTGAAGCTTTCTTT. Its protein is CASSPDGGTGDTEAFF. The rearrangement joins TRBV5-6 to TRBJ1-1; 7 bases map to TRBD1. Germline CDR1 reads SGHDT; CDR2 reads YYEEEE. The CDR3 totals 16 residues. The junction had 12 bases not matched to a gene; V was cut back by 4 bases and J by 3 bases.

This clonotype was recorded many times. The chain carries TRBV6-2 or TRBV6-3 and TRBJ1-1; 8 bases match TRBD1. There are 15 residues in the CDR3. Germline CDR1 is MNHEY and CDR2 is SVGEGT. With V trimmed by 6 bases and J by 6 bases, 12 bases remained unmatched. CDR3 nucleotide sequence: TGTGCCAGCAGAGGAACGGGACAGGTGGGTCCTGAAGCTTTCTTT. It translates to CASRGTGQVGPEAFF.

This clonotype was counted ten times or more. The rearrangement links TRBV7-9 to TRBJ2-6; 8 nucleotides match TRBD1. The CDR3 runs 16 residues. The trim removed 2 bases at V and 2 bases at J, leaving 2 bases unmatched. CDR1 SEHNR and CDR2 FQNEAQ come from the germline V gene (reference sequence). This CDR3 is CASSLQTGAGANVLTF. Written as DNA, the CDR3 is TGTGCCAGCAGCTTACAGACAGGGGCTGGGGCCAACGTCCTGACTTTC.

This clonotype was counted many times. The rearrangement uses TRBV5-1 and TRBJ2-2; the D gene is possibly TRBD2 (5 bases). Germline lookup yields CDR1 SGHRS and CDR2 YFSETQ. The length of the CDR3 is 15 residues. V dropped 1 base and J dropped 3 bases, with 10 bases sitting between them. The CDR3 reads CASSLTGGYTGELFF. The CDR3, as DNA: TGCGCCAGCAGCTTGACCGGCGGGTACACCGGGGAGCTGTTTTTT.

This clonotype showed up many times. CDR3 sequence reads: CSASNNLDEQYF. The CDR3 coding sequence is TGCAGTGCTAGTAATAACTTGGACGAGCAGTACTTC. The rearrangement uses TRBV20-1 and TRBJ2-7; D gene ambiguous. Germline CDR1 and CDR2: DFQATT and SNEGSKA (reference sequence). V was shortened by 3 bases and J by 5 bases, with 11 bases between the two germline ends. CDR3 length: 12 residues.

This clonotype was detected many times. The chain couples TRBV5-4 to TRBJ2-3; the D call may be TRBD1 or TRBD2 (5 bases each). Trimming left V 6 bases short and J 2 bases short, with 13 bases between. The germline V gene encodes CDR1 SGHNT and CDR2 YYREEE (reference sequence). There are 14 residues in the CDR3. CDR3 protein: CASTWDGHTDTQYF. CDR3 nucleotide sequence: TGTGCCAGCACCTGGGACGGACACACAGATACGCAGTATTTT.

In its sample, this clonotype was seen a few times. The CDR3 DNA reads TGTGCCAGCTCACCGGGGACAAGGTCCTACGAGCAGTACTTC. Its protein product is CASSPGTRSYEQYF. The V and J genes are TRBV18 and TRBJ2-7; possibly TRBD1 for D (6 bases). The CDR3 totals 14 residues. V was cut by 3 bases and J by 1 base, with 10 bases left in between. The germline gives CDR1 KGHSH, CDR2 LQKENI.

This clonotype was detected a few times. The V gene is TRBV7-6, the J gene TRBJ2-1; 10 bases line up with TRBD1. This CDR3 region has 15 residues. V gave up 5 bases and J gave up 4 bases; unmatched junction bases: 5. The germline V gene encodes CDR1 SGHVS and CDR2 FNYEAQ. CDR3 loop: CASSPGDRGYNEQFF. The CDR3 bases are TGTGCCAGCAGCCCCGGGGACAGGGGTTACAATGAGCAGTTCTTC.

This clonotype has a count of ten or more. DNA for the CDR3: TGCGCCAGCAGCCAAGACCCCAGTTACTATGGCTACACCTTC. Translation gives CASSQDPSYYGYTF. The chain is built from TRBV4-3 and TRBJ1-2; no firm D call. The CDR3 runs 14 residues. V dropped 0 bases and J dropped 3 bases, with 8 bases sitting between them. Germline V gene lookup returns CDR1 LGHNA and CDR2 YSLEER.

This clonotype was counted at least ten times. The genes are TRBV4-3 and TRBJ2-5, with D hard to call. Germline V lookup: CDR1 LGHNA, CDR2 YSLEER. V lost 0 bases and J lost 7, with 9 bases in between. The CDR3 is 13 residues long. The CDR3 bases are TGCGCCAGCAGCCAAGAGGCATTAGGGACCCAGTACTTC. This translates into CASSQEALGTQYF.